The 28 T cell receptor beta chains given below trace back to one sample, sequenced in a study of T cell responses to AZD1222 COVID-19 vaccine. Some clones are missing from TCRdb's copy, which holds only in-frame ones; the method was immunoSEQ multiplex PCR. The table has about 210,000 clones, 85% to 95% seen once. This specimen consisted of peripheral blood, obtained on day 0 of AZD1222 vaccination. Receptors were obtained from an adult in good health.

The V gene is TRBV10-1, the J gene TRBJ2-2, with D possibly matching TRBD1 (5 bases). V dropped 6 bases and J dropped 4 bases, with 9 bases sitting between them. The germline V gene has CDR1 WNHNN and CDR2 SYGVQD (reference sequence). The CDR3 covers 13 residues. CDR3 nucleotides: TGCGCCAGCAGGGACAAAGGCACCGGGGAGCTGTTTTTT. Its protein is CASRDKGTGELFF.

The rearrangement uses TRBV4-3 and TRBJ2-1; TRBD2 might be the D (6 bases). From germline, CDR1 is LGHNA and CDR2 YSLEER. The length of the CDR3 is 15 residues. V was pared by 0 bases and J by 2 bases, with 8 bases between. CDR3: CASSQEAGAYNEQFF. In DNA form, the CDR3 reads TGCGCCAGCAGCCAAGAAGCGGGCGCCTACAATGAGCAGTTCTTC.

V is TRBV12-3 or TRBV12-4 and J is TRBJ1-5; 7 positions agree with TRBD1. The CDR3 is 13 amino acids. The junction had 5 bases not matched to a gene; V was cut back by 6 bases and J by 6 bases. CDR3 loop: CASSKTGVQPQHF. CDR3 DNA sequence: TGTGCCAGCAGCAAAACAGGGGTTCAGCCCCAGCATTTT.

V and J are TRBV9 and TRBJ1-1; D ambiguous. Trimming took off 7 bases at V and 11 bases at J, with 9 bases between the two ends. In germline, CDR1 is SGDLS, CDR2 YYNGEE. The CDR3 sequence is 9 residues long. Written as DNA, the CDR3 is TGTGCCAGCGGAACCCCGGCTTTCTTT. Translated, it gives CASGTPAFF. The full variable domain, its missing parts supplied by reference TRBV9 and TRBJ1-1, is DSGVTQTPKHLITATGQRVTLRCSPRSGDLSVYWYQQSLDQGLQFLIQYYNGEERAKGNILERFSAQQFPDLHSELNLSSLELGDSALYFCASGTPAFFGQGTRLTVV.

This chain links TRBV9 with TRBJ2-2, with D tentatively TRBD2 (5 bases). The CDR3 runs 14 residues. V was cut by 3 bases and J by 6 bases, with 12 bases left in between. CDR1 is SGDLS and CDR2 is YYNGEE in the germline V gene. The CDR3 DNA is TGTGCCAGCAGCGCCCACGGGGTCTCCGGGGAGCTGTTTTTT. The encoded protein is CASSAHGVSGELFF. The whole variable domain, remainder taken from reference TRBV9 and TRBJ2-2, is DSGVTQTPKHLITATGQRVTLRCSPRSGDLSVYWYQQSLDQGLQFLIQYYNGEERAKGNILERFSAQQFPDLHSELNLSSLELGDSALYFCASSAHGVSGELFFGEGSRLTVL.

V and J are TRBV6-1 and TRBJ1-5, with a weak D call TRBD1 (5 bases). The CDR3 sequence is 16 residues long. Germline V lookup: CDR1 MNHNS, CDR2 SASEGT. V lost 1 base to trimming and J lost 9 bases, with 19 bases between them. The CDR3 sequence: CASSEVGQGGAAPQHF. CDR3 DNA sequence: TGTGCCAGCAGTGAAGTCGGACAAGGAGGAGCCGCGCCCCAGCATTTT.

The CDR3 region is CASRTGNQPQHF. DNA for the CDR3: TGTGCCAGCAGGACAGGAAATCAGCCCCAGCATTTT. This sequence joins TRBV2 and TRBJ1-5; D is possibly TRBD1 (6 bases). The V end lost 6 bases, the J end lost 4 bases, and 7 bases lay between the germline ends. The CDR3 is 12 amino acids. From germline, CDR1 is SNHLY and CDR2 FYNNEI. The full variable domain, its missing parts supplied by reference TRBV2 and TRBJ1-5, is EPEVTQTPSHQVTQMGQEVILRCVPISNHLYFYWYRQILGQKVEFLVSFYNNEISEKSEIFDDQFSVERPDGSNFTLKIRSTKLEDSAMYFCASRTGNQPQHFGDGTRLSIL.

The chain couples TRBV30 to TRBJ1-5, with D unclear. From germline, CDR1 is GTSNPN and CDR2 SVGIG (reference sequence). CDR3 length equals 13 residues. V was shortened by 2 bases and J by 2 bases, with 7 bases between the two germline ends. CDR3 protein: CAWSLGGNQPQHF. Here the CDR3 DNA reads TGTGCCTGGAGTTTGGGAGGCAATCAGCCCCAGCATTTT.

This clone appeared a single time. The genes are TRBV27 and TRBJ1-2; possibly TRBD1 for D (6 bases). V dropped 2 bases and J dropped 0 bases, with 10 bases sitting between them. The CDR3 spans 15 residues. Germline CDR1 MNHEY, CDR2 SMNVEV (reference sequence). The CDR3 protein is CASSLHGTPNYGYTF. The CDR3 DNA sequence: TGTGCCAGCAGTTTACACGGGACACCTAACTATGGCTACACCTTC.

The V gene is TRBV5-1, the J gene TRBJ2-5; tentative D call: TRBD1 (6 bases). V shed 5 bases and J shed 9 bases, with 20 bases lying between them. Looked up from germline, CDR1 is SGHRS and CDR2 is YFSETQ. The CDR3 loop spans 14 amino acids. CDR3: CASSPGTPIGAQYF. The CDR3 region has the DNA TGCGCCAGCAGTCCCGGGACACCTATCGGGGCCCAGTACTTC. The whole variable domain, filled in from reference TRBV5-1 and TRBJ2-5, reads KAGVTQTPRYLIKTRGQQVTLSCSPISGHRSVSWYQQTPGQGLQFLFEYFSETQRNKGNFPGRFSGRQFSNSRSEMNVSTLELGDSALYLCASSPGTPIGAQYFGPGTRLLVL.

The chain couples TRBV5-1 to TRBJ1-4, with 7 positions matching TRBD1. Germline values: CDR1 SGHRS, CDR2 YFSETQ. The CDR3 runs 15 residues. With 6 bases clipped from V and 4 bases from J, the junction kept 9 bases outside the gene matches. The CDR3 nucleotides read TGCGCCAGCAACCCAGGGGGACCACTTAATGAAAAACTGTTTTTT. It codes for CASNPGGPLNEKLFF.

The chain uses TRBV13 and TRBJ1-2, with 9 positions matching TRBD1. The ends lost 5 bases at V and 1 base at J; junction bases unmatched: 8. Germline V lookup: CDR1 PRHDT, CDR2 FYEKMQ (reference sequence). This CDR3 comprises 16 residues. The CDR3, as DNA: TGTGCCAGCAGCCCCGGGTTGGACAGGGGTAACTATGGCTACACCTTC. This encodes CASSPGLDRGNYGYTF.

V gene TRBV9 combines with J gene TRBJ2-2, with 11 bases matching TRBD1. This CDR3 is 15 amino acids long. Trimming at V came to 3 bases and at J to 4 bases, leaving 2 bases not matched to a gene. CDR1 and CDR2 (germline): SGDLS, YYNGEE. Written as DNA, the CDR3 is TGTGCCAGCAGCGGGACAGGGGGCGCCACCGGGGAGCTGTTTTTT. Translated: CASSGTGGATGELFF.

This chain connects TRBV10-3 to TRBJ1-5; D remains unclear. V was cut by 4 bases and J by 2 bases, with 6 bases left in between. This CDR3 spans 13 amino acids. Germline CDR1 is ENHRY and CDR2 is SYGVKD. CDR3 sequence reads: CAISGVGNQPQHF. CDR3 sequence (DNA): TGTGCCATCAGTGGAGTGGGCAATCAGCCCCAGCATTTT.

The V and J genes are TRBV7-2 and TRBJ2-3, with D tentatively TRBD2 (6 bases). With 3 bases removed from V and 2 bases from J, the gap between germline ends came to 12 bases. CDR3 size: 15 residues. CDR1 SGHTA and CDR2 FQGNSA come from the germline V gene. The chain's CDR3 is CASSLAGPLTDTQYF. As DNA, the CDR3 is TGTGCCAGCAGCTTGGCGGGGCCACTCACAGATACGCAGTATTTT.

The V call is TRBV14, the J call TRBJ2-6; D not certain. The CDR3 is 11 amino acids. The germline V and J ends were trimmed by 3 bases and 6 bases, with 0 bases remaining between them. Germline CDR1 reads SGHDN; CDR2 reads FVKESK. The chain's CDR3 is CASSQANVLTF. CDR3 nucleotide sequence: TGTGCCAGCAGCCAGGCCAACGTCCTGACTTTC.

The sample holds one count of this clone. V is TRBV6-2 or TRBV6-3 and J is TRBJ1-1; possibly TRBD1 for D (5 bases). V lost 1 base and J lost 5, with 5 bases in between. The germline CDR1 and CDR2 sequences are MNHEY and SVGEGT. CDR3 length equals 12 residues. The CDR3 is CASSYWGTEAFF. For the CDR3, the DNA is TGTGCCAGCAGTTACTGGGGGACTGAAGCTTTCTTT.

V and J are TRBV5-1 and TRBJ1-4, with D possibly being TRBD1 (5 bases). Germline V gene data show CDR1 as SGHRS and CDR2 as YFSETQ. V lost 0 bases to trimming and J lost 7 bases, with 10 bases between them. The CDR3 is made up of 14 amino acids. This CDR3 reads CASSLEGRAEKLFF. DNA of the CDR3: TGCGCCAGCAGCTTGGAGGGGAGGGCTGAAAAACTGTTTTTT.

V and J are TRBV9 and TRBJ1-5; no definite D call. V lost 5 bases and J 0 bases, leaving 6 bases between the germline ends. Germline loops: CDR1 SGDLS, CDR2 YYNGEE. The length of the CDR3 is 13 residues. The CDR3 DNA sequence: TGTGCCAGCAGTAAGGGTAGCAATCAGCCCCAGCATTTT. It is translated as CASSKGSNQPQHF.

The chain links TRBV5-1 to TRBJ2-2; 9 nucleotides match TRBD1. From germline, CDR1 is SGHRS and CDR2 YFSETQ. The CDR3 extends over 14 amino acids. J lost 5 bases, V lost 3 bases, and 2 bases had no gene match. The DNA of the CDR3 is TGCGCCAGCAGCTGGACAGGGGAAACCGGGGAGCTGTTTTTT. It yields the protein CASSWTGETGELFF.

This sequence joins TRBV5-8 and TRBJ1-2, with 9 positions matching TRBD1. The CDR3 sequence is 15 residues long. V lost 6 bases, J lost 8 bases, and 14 bases stayed unmatched. CDR1 and CDR2 (germline): SGHTS, YDEGEE. As DNA, the CDR3 is TGTGCCAGCACGAACCGGGACAGGGCTGGAGGAGGCTACACCTTC. Encoded protein: CASTNRDRAGGGYTF.

The CDR3 sequence: CASSAGQVSFGYTF. As DNA, the CDR3 is TGTGCCAGCAGCGCGGGACAGGTATCCTTCGGCTACACCTTC. J is TRBJ1-2 and V is TRBV7-9; TRBD1 matches at 8 bases. Germline V CDR1 and CDR2: SEHNR, FQNEAQ (reference sequence). The CDR3 has 14 residues. The V segment lost 5 bases and the J segment 8 bases; nucleotides outside the gene matches: 10.

The CDR3 DNA follows: TGTGCCATCAGTGATTTAGCGGGGGGGCCCACAGATACGCAGTATTTT. It specifies CAISDLAGGPTDTQYF. This chain links TRBV10-3 with TRBJ2-3, with TRBD2 matching over 11 bases. CDR3 length: 16 residues. Losses at the gene ends were 3 bases for V and 2 bases for J; bases not matched to a gene: 4. Germline lookup yields CDR1 ENHRY and CDR2 SYGVKD.

This chain links TRBV6-5 with TRBJ1-1; 10 nucleotides align to TRBD1. The CDR3 is 13 amino acids. With 6 bases clipped from V and 4 bases from J, the junction kept 2 bases outside the gene matches. Germline assignment: CDR1 MNHEY and CDR2 SVGAGI. CDR3 DNA: TGTGCCAGCAGGGGACAGGGGCTCACTGAAGCTTTCTTT. Amino acid sequence: CASRGQGLTEAFF.

The chain employs TRBV3-1 (or the pseudogene TRBV3-2) and TRBJ1-6, with D perhaps TRBD1 (5 bases). This CDR3 region has 17 residues. Per the germline V gene, CDR1 is LGHDT and CDR2 is YNNKEL (reference sequence). Deletions cut 0 bases from V and 10 bases from J, with 19 bases between. The CDR3: CASSQDRSSRDRSPLHF. The CDR3, as DNA: TGTGCCAGCAGCCAAGATAGGTCGAGCAGGGATCGCTCACCCCTCCACTTT.

This clone was counted once. The V gene is TRBV6-5, the J gene TRBJ2-1; 7 bases align to TRBD1. Germline-derived CDR1 and CDR2 are MNHEY and SVGAGI. Unmatched junction bases numbered 5, after V lost 2 bases and J lost 1 base. The CDR3 totals 16 residues. CDR3 amino acids: CASSYNRDRSYNEQFF. The CDR3 DNA follows: TGTGCCAGCAGTTACAACCGGGACAGATCCTACAATGAGCAGTTCTTC.

The chain uses TRBV3-1 (or the pseudogene TRBV3-2) and TRBJ2-3, with a possible D match to TRBD2 (6 bases). Per germline, CDR1 LGHDT and CDR2 YNNKEL (reference sequence). V was shortened by 4 bases and J by 5 bases, with 16 bases between the two germline ends. CDR3 size: 15 residues. The CDR3 loop reads CASSRRDGGRDTQYF. CDR3 sequence (DNA): TGTGCCAGCAGCCGGAGGGACGGCGGTAGAGATACGCAGTATTTT.

In this sample, this clone turned up once. The V gene is TRBV6-5, the J gene TRBJ1-1, with D unclear. This CDR3 region has 12 residues. V lost 7 bases and J lost 7, with 13 bases in between. Germline V lookup: CDR1 MNHEY, CDR2 SVGAGI. The CDR3 DNA reads as TGTGCCAGCAAAGTACAGACGCTTGAAGCTTTCTTT. Translation: CASKVQTLEAFF.